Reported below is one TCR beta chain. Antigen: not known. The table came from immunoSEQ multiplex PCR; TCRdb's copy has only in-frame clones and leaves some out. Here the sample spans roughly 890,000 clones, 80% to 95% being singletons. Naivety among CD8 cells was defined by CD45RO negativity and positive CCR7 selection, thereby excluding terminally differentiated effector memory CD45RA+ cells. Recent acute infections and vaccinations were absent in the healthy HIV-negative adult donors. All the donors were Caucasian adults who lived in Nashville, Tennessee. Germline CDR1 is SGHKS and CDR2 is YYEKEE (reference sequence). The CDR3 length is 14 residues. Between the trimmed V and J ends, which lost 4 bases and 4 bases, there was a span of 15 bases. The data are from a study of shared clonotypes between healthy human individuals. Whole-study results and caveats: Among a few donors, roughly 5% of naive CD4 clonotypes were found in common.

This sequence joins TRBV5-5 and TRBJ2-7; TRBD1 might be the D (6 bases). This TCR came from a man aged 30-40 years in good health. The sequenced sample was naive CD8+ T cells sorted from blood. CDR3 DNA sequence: TGTGCCAGCAGCGCGCCCGGGACATCTTACGAGCAGTACTTC. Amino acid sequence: CASSAPGTSYEQYF. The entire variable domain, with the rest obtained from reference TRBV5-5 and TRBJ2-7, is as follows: DAGVTQSPTHLIKTRGQQVTLRCSPISGHKSVSWYQQVLGQGPQFIFQYYEKEERGRGNFPDRFSARQFPNYSSELNVNALLLGDSALYLCASSAPGTSYEQYFGPGTRLTVT.